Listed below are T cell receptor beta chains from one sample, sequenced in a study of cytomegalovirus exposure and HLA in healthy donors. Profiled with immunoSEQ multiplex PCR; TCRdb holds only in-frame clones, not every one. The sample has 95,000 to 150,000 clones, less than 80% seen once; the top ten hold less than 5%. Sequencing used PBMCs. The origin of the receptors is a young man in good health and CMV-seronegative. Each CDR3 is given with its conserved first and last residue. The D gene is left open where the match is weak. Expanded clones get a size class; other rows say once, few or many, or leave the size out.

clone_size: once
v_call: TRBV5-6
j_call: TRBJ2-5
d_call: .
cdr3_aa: CASSLDRDNQETQYF
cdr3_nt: TGTGCCAGCAGCTTGGACAGGGACAACCAAGAGACCCAGTACTTC

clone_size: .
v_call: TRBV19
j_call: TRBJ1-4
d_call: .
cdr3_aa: CASTQPSNEKLFF
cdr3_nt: TGTGCCAGTACCCAACCCAGTAATGAAAAACTGTTTTTT

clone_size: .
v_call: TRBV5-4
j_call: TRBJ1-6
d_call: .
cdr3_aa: CASSSRHLSSSYNSPLHF
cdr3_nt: TGTGCCAGCAGCTCTCGACATCTATCGAGCTCCTATAATTCACCCCTCCACTTT

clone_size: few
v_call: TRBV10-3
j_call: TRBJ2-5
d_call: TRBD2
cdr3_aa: CAISAGGEETQYF
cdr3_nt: TGTGCCATCAGCGCGGGGGGCGAGGAGACCCAGTACTTC

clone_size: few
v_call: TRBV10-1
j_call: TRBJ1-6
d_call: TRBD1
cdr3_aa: CASRTGQPGSPLHF
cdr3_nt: TGCGCCAGCAGGACGGGACAGCCGGGTTCACCCCTCCACTTT

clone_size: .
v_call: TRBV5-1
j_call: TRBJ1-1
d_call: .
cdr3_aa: CASSLEGMNTEAFF
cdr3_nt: TGCGCCAGCAGCTTGGAGGGGATGAACACTGAAGCTTTCTTT

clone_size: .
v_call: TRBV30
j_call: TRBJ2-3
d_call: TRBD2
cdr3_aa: CASPHSSGGTDTQYF
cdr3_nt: TGTGCCTCCCCCCACTCCAGCGGGGGCACAGATACGCAGTATTTT

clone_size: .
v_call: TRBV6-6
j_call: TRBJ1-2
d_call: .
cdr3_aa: CASSRDTYGYTF
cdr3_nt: TGTGCCAGCAGCCGGGACACATATGGCTACACCTTC

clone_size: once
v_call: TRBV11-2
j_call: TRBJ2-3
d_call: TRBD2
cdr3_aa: CASSLLAGGAVDTQYF
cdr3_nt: TGTGCCAGCAGCTTACTAGCGGGGGGTGCCGTGGATACGCAGTATTTT

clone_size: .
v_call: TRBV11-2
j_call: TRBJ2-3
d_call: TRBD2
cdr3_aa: CASSFGRGFTDTQYF
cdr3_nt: TGTGCCAGCAGCTTCGGGCGGGGGTTCACAGATACGCAGTATTTT